This TCR beta chain was sequenced in a study of PD-L1 blockade in urothelial cancer. CDR3 length: 19 amino acids. V shed 5 bases and J 0 bases; nucleotides not matched to a gene: 17. As to time point: peripheral blood 6 weeks after treatment start. Method: immunoSEQ multiplex PCR; TCRdb's copy keeps in-frame clones and lacks some. The data contain 100,000 to 150,000 clones, about 83% of them singletons. The sample was PBMCs, taken around atezolizumab (anti-PD-L1) treatment. This sequence was found in a man aged 50-60 years with urothelial cancer. This chain joins TRBV5-3 and TRBJ2-1; the match to TRBD2 covers 7 bases. TRBV5-3 is flagged as an ORF with uncertain function. In nucleotides, the CDR3 is TGTGCCAGAAGGGCGATCCGGGGGAGGGCCGTTTTCTCCTACAATGAGCAGTTCTTC. Translation: CARRAIRGRAVFSYNEQFF.